A single sample is the source of the 27 T cell receptor beta chains below, sequenced in a study of shared clonotypes between healthy human individuals. TCRdb's copy holds only in-frame clones and misses some; the assay was immunoSEQ multiplex PCR. The sample consists of 2 million to 2.5 million clones, approximately 93% of them appearing once. Specimen: naive CD4+ T cells from PBMCs. The subset was: CD45RA+ positively selected. The receptor source for this set is a young man in good health. Some clones in this sample may be carry-over from other donors' samples.

The chain uses TRBV27 and TRBJ2-3; 8 bases are shared with TRBD1. CDR1 is MNHEY and CDR2 is SMNVEV in the germline V gene (reference sequence). The J segment lost 5 bases and the V segment lost 5 bases, leaving 6 bases of the junction unmatched. This CDR3 is 14 amino acids long. CDR3 nucleotide sequence: TGTGCCAGCAGTAAGGGACAGGCAATAGATACGCAGTATTTT. Encoded protein: CASSKGQAIDTQYF.

This clone is a singleton in its sample. V usage is TRBV7-9 and J usage is TRBJ2-5; D is unresolved. Germline V gene lookup returns CDR1 SEHNR and CDR2 FQNEAQ (reference sequence). The CDR3 consists of 14 residues. Trimming pared 1 base from V and 1 base from J, leaving 7 bases between. The chain's CDR3 is CASSLGASQETQYF. CDR3 coding DNA: TGTGCCAGCAGCTTAGGGGCTAGCCAAGAGACCCAGTACTTC. The full variable domain, its missing parts supplied by reference TRBV7-9 and TRBJ2-5, is DTGVSQNPRHKITKRGQNVTFRCDPISEHNRLYWYRQTLGQGPEFLTYFQNEAQLEKSRLLSDRFSAERPKGSFSTLEIQRTEQGDSAMYLCASSLGASQETQYFGPGTRLLVL.

The chain carries TRBV7-3 and TRBJ1-2; D possibly corresponds to TRBD1 (6 bases). Germline loops: CDR1 SGHTA, CDR2 FQGTGA. The CDR3 runs to 17 residues. The V end was cut by 4 bases, the J end by 7 bases, with 25 bases between. Written as DNA, the CDR3 is TGTGCCAGCAGCTCTCTACCCCCAGGGGCGGGAGGTGGTGGCTACACCTTC. Translating it yields CASSSLPPGAGGGGYTF.

V and J are TRBV28 and TRBJ2-1; a possible D gene is TRBD2 (5 bases). The ends were cut back, 6 bases at V and 0 bases at J, with 15 bases in the middle. CDR3 length: 16 amino acids. The germline CDR1 and CDR2 sequences are MDHEN and SYDVKM. CDR3 sequence: CASRSPSGRSYNEQFF. The CDR3 coding sequence is TGTGCCAGCAGATCCCCGAGCGGCCGCTCCTACAATGAGCAGTTCTTC.

Note on this clone: Other DNA sequences in the same sample also yield this CDR3. The V gene is TRBV6-5, the J gene TRBJ1-3, with D unresolved. CDR3 length: 15 residues. Germline V gene data show CDR1 as MNHEY and CDR2 as SVGAGI. Deletions cut 2 bases from V and 0 bases from J, with 8 bases between. CDR3 DNA sequence: TGTGCCAGCAGTTACCAAGGTAGCTCTGGAAACACCATATATTTT. It codes for CASSYQGSSGNTIYF.

About this clone itself: Other DNA sequences from this sample encode an identical CDR3 as well. The V and J genes are TRBV7-3 and TRBJ2-1; tentative D call: TRBD1 (6 bases). The V gene's germline CDR1 is SGHTA and CDR2 FQGTGA. The V gene lost 5 bases and the J gene lost 0 bases, with 11 bases spanning the gap. The CDR3 is made up of 15 amino acids. The DNA of the CDR3 is TGTGCCAGCAGCCTCACAGGGAGCTCCTACAATGAGCAGTTCTTC. Translation gives CASSLTGSSYNEQFF.

This clone came up a few times. The chain has TRBV6-5 and TRBJ1-1; no clear D. Germline assignment: CDR1 MNHEY and CDR2 SVGAGI. The length of the CDR3 is 13 residues. The ends were cut back, 7 bases at V and 1 base at J, with 10 bases in the middle. The CDR3 region has the DNA TGTGCCAGCACCCATCGGGGGAACACTGAAGCTTTCTTT. Protein product: CASTHRGNTEAFF.

The CDR3 region has the DNA TGCACCAGCAGCCAAGATCTTGGACTAGCGGGAGTACCCGGGGAGCTGTTTTTT. Its protein product is CTSSQDLGLAGVPGELFF. The chain has TRBV1 and TRBJ2-2; the table's D call, TRBD2, was not checked against the DNA. TRBV1 is a pseudogene segment. This CDR3 is 18 amino acids long.

The CDR3 sequence is CASSSVAGLAKTQYF. CDR3 in DNA: TGTGCCAGCAGTTCGGTAGCAGGGCTAGCGAAGACCCAGTACTTC. The V gene is TRBV27, the J gene TRBJ2-5, with D perhaps matching TRBD2 (6 bases). From germline, CDR1 is MNHEY and CDR2 SMNVEV (reference sequence). Trimming stripped 4 bases from V and 6 bases from J, with 18 bases between. This CDR3 is built from 15 residues.

The chain is built from TRBV25-1 and TRBJ2-7, with a tentative D call TRBD2 (5 bases). Germline assignment: CDR1 MGHDK and CDR2 SYGVNS. CDR3 length equals 13 residues. V was clipped by 7 bases and J by 3 bases, with 13 bases between them. CDR3 loop: CASTMAGGYEQYF. In DNA form, the CDR3 reads TGTGCCAGCACCATGGCAGGAGGCTACGAGCAGTACTTC.

The chain is built from TRBV2 and TRBJ2-2; 8 positions match TRBD1. Germline loops: CDR1 SNHLY, CDR2 FYNNEI. Trimming removed 6 bases from V and 3 bases from J; junction bases left unmatched: 6. CDR3 length: 15 amino acids. The CDR3 region has the DNA TGTGCCAGCAGCCGGACAGGGTTTTACACCGGGGAGCTGTTTTTT. This encodes CASSRTGFYTGELFF.

For this clone: The sample carries other DNA sequences with the same CDR3. This chain links TRBV6-5 with TRBJ2-7, with D possibly being TRBD1 (5 bases). This CDR3 region has 13 residues. Per the germline V gene, CDR1 is MNHEY and CDR2 is SVGAGI. With 6 bases removed from V and 1 base from J, the gap between germline ends came to 10 bases. Here the CDR3 reads CASRPTVSYEQYF. DNA for the CDR3: TGTGCCAGCAGGCCGACAGTTTCCTACGAGCAGTACTTC.

This sequence joins TRBV28 and TRBJ1-2; D call uncertain. Trimming left V 2 bases short and J 3 bases short, with 13 bases between. The CDR3 is 15 residues long. Per germline, CDR1 MDHEN and CDR2 SYDVKM. DNA of the CDR3: TGTGCCAGCAGTTTAGCGGCTCTGGGCGACTATGGCTACACCTTC. It yields the protein CASSLAALGDYGYTF.

The chain carries TRBV23-1 and TRBJ2-6; D is unclear. TRBV23-1 is an open reading frame, and its role is uncertain. The CDR3 runs 18 residues. Trimming left V 4 bases short and J 0 bases short, with 16 bases between. The CDR3 bases are TGCGCCAGCAGTCCCTACTTTTTCTGGAACTCTGGGGCCAACGTCCTGACTTTC. This translates into CASSPYFFWNSGANVLTF.

The chain links TRBV13 to TRBJ1-1; 8 bases agree with TRBD1. Germline V gene sequence: CDR1 PRHDT, CDR2 FYEKMQ (reference sequence). V lost 3 bases, J lost 4 bases, and 7 bases stayed unmatched. This CDR3 region has 15 residues. The CDR3 reads CASSLDRVISTEAFF. The CDR3 DNA follows: TGTGCCAGCAGCTTGGACAGGGTAATCAGCACTGAAGCTTTCTTT.

This sequence joins TRBV7-2 and TRBJ1-2; 7 bases match TRBD1. Germline loops: CDR1 SGHTA, CDR2 FQGNSA. This CDR3 spans 14 amino acids. J was trimmed by 4 bases and V by 4 bases; bases with no gene match: 6. The CDR3 bases are TGTGCCAGCAGCTGGGGACAGCCGTCCTATGGCTACACCTTC. This gives the protein CASSWGQPSYGYTF.

In the case of this clone: The sample has other DNA sequences that encode this CDR3 too. This chain uses TRBV27 with TRBJ2-7, with D tentatively TRBD1 or TRBD2 (6 bases each). CDR3 length: 14 residues. V dropped 5 bases and J dropped 4 bases, with 15 bases sitting between them. Germline lookup yields CDR1 MNHEY and CDR2 SMNVEV (reference sequence). CDR3 DNA: TGTGCCAGCAGTCTTATAGGAGGGGGGTACGAGCAGTACTTC. It translates to CASSLIGGGYEQYF.

The rearrangement joins TRBV7-9 to TRBJ1-4; 7 positions match TRBD1. CDR1 and CDR2 from the germline V gene are SEHNR and FQNEAQ (reference sequence). This CDR3 spans 15 amino acids. V lost 7 bases to trimming and J lost 3 bases; unmatched junction nucleotides: 8. CDR3 in amino acids: CASTLQGEANEKLFF. The CDR3 nucleotides are TGTGCCAGCACCCTCCAGGGGGAAGCTAATGAAAAACTGTTTTTT.

The chain couples TRBV5-1 to TRBJ2-1; D gene unclear. The CDR3 sequence is 15 residues long. Germline V gene data show CDR1 as SGHRS and CDR2 as YFSETQ. With 4 bases removed from V and 4 bases from J, the gap between germline ends came to 15 bases. The CDR3 reads CASSGQASEYNEQFF. The CDR3 coding sequence is TGCGCCAGCAGCGGCCAGGCCTCGGAGTACAATGAGCAGTTCTTC.

The V gene is TRBV11-2, the J gene TRBJ2-1; TRBD2 is a possible D gene (6 bases). CDR3 length: 15 amino acids. Germline V gene lookup returns CDR1 SGHAT and CDR2 FQNNGV. V was clipped by 5 bases and J by 4 bases, with 15 bases between them. The CDR3 spells CASSTGVAAYNEQFF. CDR3 nucleotide sequence: TGTGCCAGCAGCACCGGGGTAGCGGCATACAATGAGCAGTTCTTC.

This clone was counted once. The V and J genes are TRBV5-3 and TRBJ1-4; 9 nucleotides line up with TRBD1. TRBV5-3 is assigned to the ORF class and has an uncertain function. V was clipped by 6 bases and J by 9 bases; unmatched bases: 9. CDR3 length: 14 amino acids. The CDR3 sequence: CARNAGTGLKKLFF. The CDR3 DNA sequence: TGTGCCAGAAACGCCGGGACAGGGTTGAAAAAACTGTTTTTT.

The V and J genes are TRBV6-5 and TRBJ2-5; 9 bases match TRBD1. CDR1 and CDR2 from the germline V gene are MNHEY and SVGAGI. The CDR3 contains 14 residues. With V trimmed by 6 bases and J by 2 bases, 4 bases remained unmatched. The CDR3 loop reads CASRPTGGQETQYF. The DNA for the CDR3 is TGTGCCAGCAGGCCGACAGGGGGACAAGAGACCCAGTACTTC.

The count of this clone is one. The rearrangement links TRBV27 to TRBJ1-5; D gene uncertain. This CDR3 is 16 amino acids long. Trimming removed 5 bases from V and 6 bases from J, with 20 bases in between. Germline V gene data show CDR1 as MNHEY and CDR2 as SMNVEV (reference sequence). The DNA of the CDR3 is TGTGCCAGCAGTCAACTCGGGGAAGGCGGGCGTCAGCCCCAGCATTTT. It codes for CASSQLGEGGRQPQHF.

This clone is a singleton in its sample. Other nucleotide sequences in the sample specify the same CDR3. V is TRBV5-1 and J is TRBJ2-3; no firm D call. Germline V gene data show CDR1 as SGHRS and CDR2 as YFSETQ. The ends were cut back, 0 bases at V and 2 bases at J, with 4 bases in the middle. This CDR3 region has 13 residues. In DNA form, the CDR3 reads TGCGCCAGCAGCTTGGGGTACACAGATACGCAGTATTTT. This encodes CASSLGYTDTQYF.

This chain uses TRBV6-6 with TRBJ2-7, with D hard to call. Between the trimmed V and J ends, which lost 5 bases and 4 bases, there was a span of 12 bases. This CDR3 is 13 amino acids long. Germline V lookup: CDR1 MNHNY, CDR2 SVGAGI (reference sequence). In DNA form, the CDR3 reads TGTGCCAGCAGTCCCCTGCGACAATACGAGCAGTACTTC. Its translation: CASSPLRQYEQYF.

This clone was detected once. V is TRBV2 and J is TRBJ2-3; perhaps TRBD2 as D (5 bases). The CDR3 consists of 15 residues. V was trimmed by 8 bases and J by 6 bases, leaving 21 bases between them. Germline values: CDR1 SNHLY, CDR2 FYNNEI. CDR3 in amino acids: CASLRVFSNSDTQYF. The CDR3 bases are TGTGCCAGCCTGAGGGTCTTTTCAAACTCGGATACGCAGTATTTT.

In this sample, this clone turned up once. V usage is TRBV6-6 and J usage is TRBJ2-7; TRBD2 matches 14 bases. The V segment lost 6 bases and the J segment 0 bases; nucleotides outside the gene matches: 4. This CDR3 contains 16 residues. CDR1 MNHNY and CDR2 SVGAGI come from the germline V gene (reference sequence). CDR3 sequence (DNA): TGTGCCAGCAGAAGACTAGCGGGAGGGAGCTCCTACGAGCAGTACTTC. This translates into CASRRLAGGSSYEQYF.